This entry features one T cell receptor beta chain sequence. These data come from a study of T cells after somatic rescue of genetic block. The CDR3 length is 13 residues. CDR1 and CDR2 (germline): ENHRY, SYGVKD. V was cut by 6 bases and J by 1 base, with 7 bases left in between. Assay: immunoSEQ multiplex PCR; the TCRdb copy retains only in-frame clones and omits some. The table lists roughly 55,000 clones, around 96% of them singletons. Sequencing input: peripheral blood mononuclear cells (PBMCs). The TCR originated in a child in the first two years of life. This sequence joins TRBV10-3 and TRBJ1-3; TRBD1 might be the D (6 bases). CDR3 residues: CAISGTSGNTIYF. For the CDR3, the DNA is TGTGCCATCAGCGGGACATCTGGAAACACCATATATTTT.